This T cell receptor beta chain was documented in a study of shared clonotypes between healthy human individuals. CDR1 is LGHNT and CDR2 is FRNRAP in the germline V gene. CDR3 length: 16 residues. The germline V and J ends were trimmed by 7 bases and 2 bases, with 19 bases remaining between them. Overall study findings and caveats: Sorted-subset samples were not fully sequenced, rarefaction indicated. Blood was the only sampled material, and tissue repertoires likely differ.

A note on this clone: Its antigen is as yet unknown.

The authors divided CD4+ cells into CD45RA+ naive and CD45RA-negative memory subsets. As originally analysed: Quality scores were absent from the junction-only immunoSEQ sequences, so filtering differed. Sequenced by immunoSEQ multiplex PCR; TCRdb stores in-frame clones only, minus some. The D gene and trimming were derived from the DNA, and the V and J assignments and clone size from that table. This table has about 1.5 million clones, 95% to 99% appearing once. Sequenced material: naive CD4+ T cells sorted from blood. As to subset: CD45RA+ positively selected. The V and J genes are TRBV12-5 and TRBJ2-3, with a possible D match to TRBD2 (6 bases). The TCR sequence derives from a man aged 25 to 45 in good health. In nucleotides, the CDR3 is TGTGCTAGTGCCCAAAAAGGCGGGACTTCCACAGATACGCAGTATTTT. The encoded protein is CASAQKGGTSTDTQYF.